Presented here are 26 T cell receptor beta chains from one specimen sequenced in a study of blood T cell repertoires in COVID-19. This table comes from immunoSEQ multiplex PCR, and its TCRdb copy is limited to in-frame clones, with some not included. The data hold approximately 320,000 clones, with over 80% observed a single time. Input material: PBMCs or T cells enriched from blood (not recorded which). These receptors all stem from a woman aged 18-29 years who had recovered from COVID-19.

V gene TRBV10-3 combines with J gene TRBJ2-7; 9 nucleotides match TRBD2. CDR3 size: 16 residues. Germline V gene lookup returns CDR1 ENHRY and CDR2 SYGVKD. V was clipped by 3 bases and J by 0 bases; unmatched bases: 6. CDR3 coding DNA: TGTGCCATCAGTGATGGCGGGAGGGCTAACTCCTACGAGCAGTACTTC. Amino acid sequence: CAISDGGRANSYEQYF.

The chain is built from TRBV5-4 and TRBJ1-2, with 11 nucleotides matching TRBD1. The trim removed 0 bases at V and 8 bases at J, leaving 6 bases unmatched. The CDR3 loop spans 15 amino acids. The germline V gene encodes CDR1 SGHNT and CDR2 YYREEE (reference sequence). In DNA form, the CDR3 reads TGTGCCAGCAGCTTGGCCGGGACAGGGGGTGGGGGCTACACCTTC. Protein: CASSLAGTGGGGYTF.

The V call is TRBV4-1, the J call TRBJ2-3, with a weak D call TRBD2 (6 bases). This CDR3 is 15 amino acids long. Trimming took 1 base from V and 6 from J, leaving 14 bases between them. Germline V CDR1 and CDR2: MGHRA, YSYEKL. This CDR3 reads CASSQVGRDVDTQYF. CDR3 in DNA: TGCGCCAGCAGCCAAGTGGGGCGGGATGTGGATACGCAGTATTTT.

This chain connects TRBV11-2 to TRBJ2-1; 14 bases line up with TRBD2. The germline V gene has CDR1 SGHAT and CDR2 FQNNGV. The CDR3 covers 19 residues. V shed 2 bases, J shed 6 bases, and the junction held 12 bases outside the gene matches. The DNA for the CDR3 is TGTGCCAGCAGCTTACGTCCCGGGACTAGCGGGGGTTCTTCCAATGAGCAGTTCTTC. Its translation: CASSLRPGTSGGSSNEQFF.

This chain connects TRBV14 to TRBJ1-4; D is perhaps TRBD1 (6 bases). Trimming took 0 bases from V and 8 from J, leaving 13 bases between them. CDR1 SGHDN and CDR2 FVKESK come from the germline V gene. CDR3 size: 15 residues. This CDR3 is CASSQDWGRGEKLFF. The CDR3 coding sequence is TGTGCCAGCAGCCAAGATTGGGGGCGCGGGGAAAAACTGTTTTTT.

A few counts support this clone. This chain links TRBV12-3 or TRBV12-4 with TRBJ2-2, with D unclear. The length of the CDR3 is 13 residues. V lost 6 bases and J 4 bases, leaving 9 bases between the germline ends. The DNA of the CDR3 is TGTGCCAGCAGAACCCCCGGCACCGGGGAGCTGTTTTTT. Protein: CASRTPGTGELFF.

The rearrangement joins TRBV5-1 to TRBJ2-7; 10 positions agree with TRBD1. The CDR3 sequence is 16 residues long. V dropped 4 bases and J dropped 3; count of bases not matched to a gene: 10. The V gene's germline CDR1 is SGHRS and CDR2 YFSETQ. The chain's CDR3 is CASSDPGQGSFYEQYF. DNA for the CDR3: TGCGCCAGCAGCGATCCGGGACAGGGGTCTTTCTACGAGCAGTACTTC.

The chain uses TRBV9 and TRBJ1-6; D is unresolved. The germline CDR1 and CDR2 sequences are SGDLS and YYNGEE. V lost 0 bases and J 2 bases, leaving 9 bases between the germline ends. This CDR3 spans 16 amino acids. The chain's CDR3 is CASSVDLSPYNSPLHF. The CDR3 DNA reads as TGTGCCAGCAGCGTAGACCTTAGCCCCTATAATTCACCCCTCCACTTT. The full variable domain, completed using reference TRBV9 and TRBJ1-6, is DSGVTQTPKHLITATGQRVTLRCSPRSGDLSVYWYQQSLDQGLQFLIQYYNGEERAKGNILERFSAQQFPDLHSELNLSSLELGDSALYFCASSVDLSPYNSPLHFGNGTRLTVT.

The chain employs TRBV7-3 and TRBJ1-1; D is perhaps TRBD1 (6 bases). The germline CDR1 and CDR2 sequences are SGHTA and FQGTGA. CDR3 length: 14 residues. The V gene lost 1 base and the J gene lost 1 base, with 7 bases spanning the gap. The CDR3 loop reads CASSLRGQNTEAFF. CDR3 sequence (DNA): TGTGCCAGCAGCTTAAGGGGGCAGAACACTGAAGCTTTCTTT.

The V gene is TRBV4-3, the J gene TRBJ1-1; maybe TRBD1 (5 bases). Germline values: CDR1 LGHNA, CDR2 YSLEER. CDR3 size: 16 residues. The V gene lost 8 bases and the J gene lost 0 bases, with 19 bases spanning the gap. CDR3 nucleotide sequence: TGCGCCAGCTCAATTTCGGCAGGGTCCATGAACACTGAAGCTTTCTTT. It codes for CASSISAGSMNTEAFF.

The table lists this clone with a count of one. V usage is TRBV4-3 and J usage is TRBJ2-6; D is undetermined. This CDR3 region has 18 residues. The ends were cut back, 2 bases at V and 0 bases at J, with 14 bases in the middle. Germline-derived CDR1 and CDR2 are LGHNA and YSLEER. In DNA, the CDR3 is TGCGCCAGCAGCCAACATTTCTACTTGATCTCTGGGGCCAACGTCCTGACTTTC. Translation: CASSQHFYLISGANVLTF.

The J gene is TRBJ1-1, the V gene TRBV5-6, with a possible D match to TRBD1 (5 bases). V was clipped by 6 bases and J by 2 bases, with 17 bases between them. In germline, CDR1 is SGHDT, CDR2 YYEEEE. The CDR3 loop spans 15 amino acids. CDR3: CASNLGQGVNTEAFF. Here the CDR3 DNA reads TGTGCCAGCAACCTGGGGCAGGGCGTTAACACTGAAGCTTTCTTT.

V usage is TRBV6-1 and J usage is TRBJ2-1, with 11 nucleotides matching TRBD1. CDR3 size: 16 residues. The V segment lost 3 bases and the J segment 2 bases; nucleotides outside the gene matches: 3. Germline loops: CDR1 MNHNS, CDR2 SASEGT. The CDR3 loop is CASSDGTGGPYNEQFF. CDR3 DNA: TGTGCCAGCAGTGACGGGACAGGGGGACCCTACAATGAGCAGTTCTTC.

In nucleotides, the CDR3 is TGTGCCAGCAAGACAGCTAACTATGGCTACACCTTC. Protein product: CASKTANYGYTF. This sequence joins TRBV6-5 and TRBJ1-2; D is possibly TRBD1 (5 bases). V was clipped by 7 bases and J by 0 bases, with 6 bases between them. The CDR3 consists of 12 residues. Germline-derived CDR1 and CDR2 are MNHEY and SVGAGI.

The genes are TRBV11-1 and TRBJ2-2; 9 nucleotides match TRBD1. V was pared by 6 bases and J by 6 bases, with 8 bases of the junction left unmatched. CDR1 and CDR2 from the germline V gene are SGHAT and FQDESV (reference sequence). The CDR3 runs to 15 residues. In DNA form, the CDR3 reads TGTGCCAGCAGTGGGGGACAGGGACGGGCCGGGGAGCTGTTTTTT. Translation: CASSGGQGRAGELFF.

The J gene is TRBJ2-5, the V gene TRBV15, with 7 bases lining up with TRBD1. The CDR3 contains 16 residues. Germline CDR1 and CDR2: LNHNV and YYDKDF (reference sequence). V was pared by 2 bases and J by 5 bases, with 11 bases of the junction left unmatched. CDR3 residues: CATSRNRDSFLETQYF. The DNA of the CDR3 is TGTGCCACCAGCAGAAATCGGGACAGTTTTCTGGAGACCCAGTACTTC.

The count of this clone is one. The chain carries TRBV28 and TRBJ1-2, with no clear D. The V gene lost 2 bases and the J gene lost 4 bases, with 8 bases spanning the gap. The CDR3 is 13 residues long. Germline CDR1 reads MDHEN; CDR2 reads SYDVKM. CDR3 coding DNA: TGTGCCAGCAGTTTAACACAGACCTATGGCTACACCTTC. Protein sequence: CASSLTQTYGYTF.

The chain is built from TRBV9 and TRBJ1-2; TRBD1 aligns across 7 bases. The V and J ends lost 7 bases and 4 bases, in that order; junction bases with no gene match: 7. Germline V lookup: CDR1 SGDLS, CDR2 YYNGEE. The CDR3 loop spans 13 amino acids. CDR3 amino acids: CASQGQLIYGYTF. CDR3 in DNA: TGTGCCAGCCAGGGACAGCTAATCTATGGCTACACCTTC.

The chain couples TRBV5-1 to TRBJ2-4; 11 positions agree with TRBD1. J gave up 8 bases and V 5 bases, and 6 bases lay outside the gene matches. Germline lookup yields CDR1 SGHRS and CDR2 YFSETQ. The CDR3 length is 14 residues. The CDR3 protein is CASSSGTGGHIQYF. The CDR3 DNA sequence: TGCGCCAGCAGTTCCGGGACAGGGGGTCACATTCAGTACTTC.

The chain carries TRBV15 and TRBJ2-3; D perhaps matches TRBD2 (5 bases). The CDR3 runs to 16 residues. Germline V gene sequence: CDR1 LNHNV, CDR2 YYDKDF (reference sequence). V lost 1 base and J lost 1, with 12 bases in between. Here the CDR3 reads CATSRGADRGTDTQYF. In nucleotides, the CDR3 is TGTGCCACCAGCAGAGGAGCGGACCGGGGCACAGATACGCAGTATTTT.

The chain has TRBV2 and TRBJ2-7; maybe TRBD2 (6 bases). V dropped 4 bases and J dropped 3 bases, with 13 bases sitting between them. The CDR3 runs 14 residues. The germline V gene has CDR1 SNHLY and CDR2 FYNNEI. As DNA, the CDR3 is TGTGCCAGCAGTGCCGGGAGTAAGATCTACGAGCAGTACTTC. Amino acid sequence: CASSAGSKIYEQYF.

This clone appeared a single time. This rearrangement joins TRBV6-2 or TRBV6-3 to TRBJ1-2, with D uncertain. CDR1 MNHEY and CDR2 SVGEGT come from the germline V gene. This CDR3 comprises 14 residues. V was clipped by 2 bases and J by 5 bases, with 12 bases between them. The CDR3 DNA reads TGTGCCAGCAGTTACATTCGGTCGGGGTATGGCTACACCTTC. Protein: CASSYIRSGYGYTF.

This chain connects TRBV6-1 to TRBJ2-5, with 7 bases aligning to TRBD2. CDR1 and CDR2 from the germline V gene are MNHNS and SASEGT. The CDR3 contains 17 residues. V shed 3 bases, J shed 5 bases, and the junction held 15 bases outside the gene matches. In nucleotides, the CDR3 is TGTGCCAGCAGTGATTTGGAGACTAGCAGGAGGGAGGAGACCCAGTACTTC. Protein sequence: CASSDLETSRREETQYF.

The V gene is TRBV7-2, the J gene TRBJ2-2; no reliable D call. Trimming removed 2 bases at V and 4 bases at J, with 14 bases between. The CDR3 contains 16 residues. Germline V gene sequence: CDR1 SGHTA, CDR2 FQGNSA. The chain's CDR3 is CASSLLSAAGTGELFF. The DNA of the CDR3 is TGTGCCAGCAGCTTATTATCCGCTGCCGGCACCGGGGAGCTGTTTTTT.

This chain links TRBV6-2 or TRBV6-3 with TRBJ2-1; D is ambiguous. This CDR3 has 16 amino acids. Trimming stripped 4 bases from V and 7 bases from J, with 20 bases between. Germline V CDR1 and CDR2: MNHEY, SVGEGT. CDR3: CASSFQHVPSRNEQFF. CDR3 bases: TGTGCCAGCAGTTTTCAACACGTACCCTCACGTAATGAGCAGTTCTTC.

This chain links TRBV7-2 with TRBJ1-1; no firm D call. The CDR3 is 15 residues long. V dropped 9 bases and J dropped 1 base, with 18 bases sitting between them. Looked up from germline, CDR1 is SGHTA and CDR2 is FQGNSA. CDR3 bases: TGTGCCAGTTCCCCCCAGAGCGATAGGAACACTGAAGCTTTCTTT. It translates to CASSPQSDRNTEAFF.